A single T cell receptor beta chain is shown here with its context. What it binds is unknown. V was shortened by 10 bases and J by 2 bases, with 9 bases between the two germline ends. The germline V gene encodes CDR1 SGHAT and CDR2 FQNNGV. The CDR3 loop spans 12 amino acids. Template-switching 5'RACE yielded the TCR cDNA; a universal primer site and UMIs were added in the process. One entry per CDR3 protein results from TCRdb running MiXCR on the 5' RACE reads. This sample has fewer than 450,000 distinct CDR3 sequences, with more than 9% found just once. These data are taken from a study of T cells after yellow fever vaccination. Overall study results and limits: Booster samples showed a return of most primary-vaccination clones (roughly 96% CD4, 70% to 90% CD8).

This receptor was taken from a man aged 18 to 29 who received the YFV17D yellow fever vaccine. V and J are TRBV11-2 and TRBJ2-1; possible D gene TRBD1, 6 bases. The sequences come from PBMCs, collected on the day of the first yellow fever vaccination. The CDR3 DNA reads TGTGCCACGACAGGCCCCTACAATGAGCAGTTCTTC. Translated, it gives CATTGPYNEQFF.